These 25 T cell receptor beta chains were all obtained from the same sample, sequenced in a study of identical twins. Each CDR3 protein is one row after TCRdb ran MiXCR on the 5' RACE reads. The sample holds around 280,000 distinct CDR3 sequences, more than 6.5% seen once. The sample was also linked to a second study, of yellow fever vaccine responses in identical twins.

Sequenced sample: memory (CD45RO+) T cells sorted from blood. The receptors derive from a woman aged 18-29 years in good health.

This clonotype was seen ten or more times. This chain connects TRBV12-3 or TRBV12-4 to TRBJ2-1; 7 nucleotides agree with TRBD1. The CDR3 contains 14 residues. Germline trimming cut 5 bases from V and 7 bases from J; bases unmatched to any gene: 8. The CDR3: CASSPQGVGNEQFF. The DNA for the CDR3 is TGTGCCAGCAGTCCCCAGGGGGTAGGGAATGAGCAGTTCTTC.

The chain employs TRBV2 and TRBJ2-7, with D possibly being TRBD2 (5 bases). There are 13 residues in the CDR3. Per germline, CDR1 SNHLY and CDR2 FYNNEI. This chain's CDR3 is CASTEPGTYEQYV. CDR3 DNA: TGTGCCAGCACTGAACCCGGGACCTACGAGCAGTACGTC.

This clonotype came up many times. V and J are TRBV5-1 and TRBJ2-7; no reliable D call. CDR3 length: 13 amino acids. V lost 3 bases and J lost 2, with 9 bases in between. Germline V gives CDR1 SGHRS, CDR2 YFSETQ. The CDR3 here is CASSSHEPYEQYF. The DNA of the CDR3 is TGCGCCAGCAGCTCGCACGAACCCTACGAGCAGTACTTC.

The rearrangement links TRBV3-1 to TRBJ2-1; 7 nucleotides agree with TRBD2. The CDR3 sequence is 16 residues long. V shed 0 bases, J shed 2 bases, and the junction held 4 bases outside the gene matches. Germline V lookup: CDR1 LGHDT, CDR2 YNNKEL (reference sequence). The CDR3 sequence: CASSQDMGLPYNEQFF. Written as DNA, the CDR3 is TGTGCCAGCAGCCAAGACATGGGACTACCCTACAATGAGCAGTTCTTC.

V usage is TRBV25-1 and J usage is TRBJ2-3; D is possibly TRBD1 or TRBD2 (5 bases each). This CDR3 spans 17 amino acids. Germline V CDR1 and CDR2: MGHDK, SYGVNS. Trimming removed 6 bases from V and 0 bases from J, with 19 bases in between. In nucleotides, the CDR3 is TGTGCCAGCAGCGGCAGGGTTCGGGGTACTAGCACAGATACGCAGTATTTT. Its translation: CASSGRVRGTSTDTQYF.

The rearrangement links TRBV6-1 to TRBJ1-1; D not certain. Germline CDR1 is MNHNS and CDR2 is SASEGT. The CDR3 spans 14 residues. V was cut by 8 bases and J by 0 bases, with 13 bases left in between. CDR3 loop: CASHNAGLNTEAFF. The CDR3, as DNA: TGTGCCAGCCATAACGCGGGTTTGAACACTGAAGCTTTCTTT.

In its sample, this clonotype was seen a few times. V is TRBV6-1 and J is TRBJ2-2; perhaps TRBD1 as D (6 bases). Deletions cut 8 bases from V and 5 bases from J, with 9 bases between. Germline-derived CDR1 and CDR2 are MNHNS and SASEGT. There are 12 residues in the CDR3. The CDR3 loop reads CASYRVTGELFF. The CDR3 DNA sequence: TGTGCCAGCTACAGGGTTACCGGGGAGCTGTTTTTT.

This clonotype was detected a few times. The V and J genes are TRBV20-1 and TRBJ2-1; either TRBD1 or TRBD2 may supply D (5 bases each). The CDR3 runs to 15 residues. The germline V gene encodes CDR1 DFQATT and CDR2 SNEGSKA (reference sequence). Trimming left V 0 bases short and J 8 bases short, with 17 bases between. CDR3 sequence (DNA): TGCAGTGCTAGAGATTTCCAGGGAGAGTGGGATGAGCAGTTCTTC. Encoded protein: CSARDFQGEWDEQFF.

The genes are TRBV27 and TRBJ2-5; 7 positions agree with TRBD1. In germline, CDR1 is MNHEY, CDR2 SMNVEV (reference sequence). The CDR3 loop spans 15 amino acids. With V trimmed by 5 bases and J by 5 bases, 11 bases remained unmatched. In nucleotides, the CDR3 is TGTGCCAGCAGTCACCGACAGGGCTCGGGGGAGACCCAGTACTTC. Amino acids: CASSHRQGSGETQYF.

In this sample, this clonotype turned up many times. The genes are TRBV12-3 or TRBV12-4 and TRBJ2-3; D remains unclear. This CDR3 spans 15 amino acids. The V and J ends lost 4 bases and 0 bases respectively, with 11 bases between them. The CDR3 nucleotides are TGTGCCAGCAGTTGGGCCTCTTCTAGCACAGATACGCAGTATTTT. Protein: CASSWASSSTDTQYF.

Comments on this clonotype: The junction differs from germline at one of its ends, possibly a read error. The chain has TRBV28 and TRBJ1-2; the D is unclear. CDR3 length equals 12 residues. CDR1 is MDHEN and CDR2 is SYDVKM in the germline V gene. This chain's CDR3 is CANSVSGYGYTF. The CDR3 DNA reads as TGTGCCAACAGTGTGTCAGGCTATGGCTACACCTTC.

In this sample, this clonotype is medium-sized (0.01 to 0.1%). The chain employs TRBV12-3 or TRBV12-4 and TRBJ1-1, with 7 nucleotides matching TRBD1. Unmatched junction bases numbered 8, after V lost 3 bases and J lost 1 base. This CDR3 is built from 16 residues. CDR3 residues: CASSFGQVLSNTEAFF. In nucleotides, the CDR3 is TGTGCCAGCAGTTTTGGACAGGTACTCTCGAACACTGAAGCTTTCTTT.

This clonotype was picked up a small number of times. J is TRBJ1-6 and V is TRBV6-1; D is uncertain. The CDR3 is 15 amino acids. Germline V lookup: CDR1 MNHNS, CDR2 SASEGT. V lost 0 bases and J lost 9, with 12 bases in between. The CDR3, as DNA: TGTGCCAGCAGTGAAGCGAAAAGGGTTTTTTCACCCCTCCACTTT. It specifies CASSEAKRVFSPLHF.

This clonotype was seen only a few times. V gene TRBV6-5 combines with J gene TRBJ2-2; 10 positions match TRBD2. There are 18 residues in the CDR3. The germline V gene has CDR1 MNHEY and CDR2 SVGAGI. The V gene end was trimmed by 4 bases and the J gene end by 5 bases; junction bases not matched to a gene: 13. The CDR3 bases are TGTGCCAGCAGTTCCTTAGAAGCGGGAGGGTTTGGGACCGGGGAGCTGTTTTTT. The encoded protein is CASSSLEAGGFGTGELFF.

This chain connects TRBV4-2 to TRBJ1-2; a weak D match, TRBD1 (5 bases). Germline V gene lookup returns CDR1 LGHNA and CDR2 YNFKEQ. This CDR3 region has 14 residues. The V end was cut by 1 base, the J end by 6 bases, with 12 bases between. CDR3 DNA: TGTGCCAGCAGCCAAGTGAGGCAGGGAGATGGCTACACCTTC. It translates to CASSQVRQGDGYTF.

This clonotype was counted only a few times. The V gene is TRBV6-1, the J gene TRBJ1-5, with TRBD1 as a possible D gene (5 bases). The V gene lost 0 bases and the J gene lost 6 bases, with 9 bases spanning the gap. From germline, CDR1 is MNHNS and CDR2 SASEGT. The CDR3 loop spans 14 amino acids. The CDR3 region has the DNA TGTGCCAGCAGTGAAGCGGGGGGAGGTCAGCCCCAGCATTTT. This translates into CASSEAGGGQPQHF.

This clonotype has ten or more counts. The chain is built from TRBV18 and TRBJ2-7; the D is unclear. Per the germline V gene, CDR1 is KGHSH and CDR2 is LQKENI. V was cut by 3 bases and J by 0 bases, with 9 bases left in between. The CDR3 is made up of 14 amino acids. In nucleotides, the CDR3 is TGTGCCAGCTCACCTTATGCCAACTCCTACGAGCAGTACGTC. Its protein is CASSPYANSYEQYV.

Regarding this clonotype: At one boundary the junction diverges from the germline segment, which might be a read error. The chain couples TRBV27 to TRBJ2-7; 12 bases agree with TRBD2. Germline V gene lookup returns CDR1 MNHEY and CDR2 SMNVEV (reference sequence). The CDR3 length is 17 residues. CDR3: CASSLRPVTSGRNELYF. For the CDR3, the DNA is TGTGCCAGCAGTTTGAGGCCCGTGACTAGCGGGAGAAACGAGCTGTACTTC.

The gene calls are TRBV6-1 and TRBJ2-4, with D possibly matching TRBD1 (5 bases). Germline-derived CDR1 and CDR2 are MNHNS and SASEGT. The ends were cut back, 6 bases at V and 0 bases at J, with 21 bases in the middle. The CDR3 consists of 18 residues. This CDR3 is CASSSPPATGRAKNIQYF. For the CDR3, the DNA is TGTGCCAGCAGCAGCCCCCCGGCCACAGGACGAGCCAAAAACATTCAGTACTTC.

This clonotype was observed at least ten times. The rearrangement uses TRBV7-6 and TRBJ2-1; the match to TRBD2 covers 10 bases. CDR3 size: 15 residues. The junction had 8 bases not matched to a gene; V was cut back by 5 bases and J by 7 bases. Per the germline V gene, CDR1 is SGHVS and CDR2 is FNYEAQ. CDR3 DNA sequence: TGTGCCAGCAGCCCTGAAGCGGGAGGGGTTAATGAGCAGTTCTTC. Amino acid sequence: CASSPEAGGVNEQFF.

This CDR3 reads CASSLDPAGWDYGYTF. In DNA, the CDR3 is TGTGCCAGCAGCCTTGACCCGGCAGGGTGGGACTATGGCTACACCTTC. This rearrangement joins TRBV6-1 to TRBJ1-2; D is possibly TRBD1 (5 bases). The V gene's germline CDR1 is MNHNS and CDR2 SASEGT. CDR3 size: 16 residues. V was cut by 6 bases and J by 3 bases, with 20 bases left in between.

The chain employs TRBV2 and TRBJ2-7; D is perhaps TRBD1 (6 bases). This CDR3 has 15 residues. V gave up 0 bases and J gave up 6 bases, with 15 bases separating them. Looked up from germline, CDR1 is SNHLY and CDR2 is FYNNEI. CDR3 nucleotides: TGTGCCAGCAGTGAAGCGAGGGCAGGGGCCCGCGAGCAGTACGTC. Protein sequence: CASSEARAGAREQYV.

This clonotype turned up a few times. The chain has TRBV6-1 and TRBJ2-3; no clear D. Looked up from germline, CDR1 is MNHNS and CDR2 is SASEGT. This CDR3 is 14 amino acids long. V was pared by 10 bases and J by 0 bases, with 14 bases between. The CDR3 DNA is TGTGCCACGCTTGATAGTGGGAGCACAGATACGCAGTATTTT. As protein: CATLDSGSTDTQYF.

This clonotype came up many times. The V gene is TRBV6-1, the J gene TRBJ1-2; D is perhaps TRBD1 (5 bases). Trimming stripped 6 bases from V and 4 bases from J, with 15 bases between. Germline V gene data show CDR1 as MNHNS and CDR2 as SASEGT. This CDR3 is built from 14 residues. Written as DNA, the CDR3 is TGTGCCAGCAGAGAGACAGTTGACCTCTATGGCTACACCTTC. This codes for CASRETVDLYGYTF.

In its sample, this clonotype was seen many times. The chain has TRBV11-2 and TRBJ2-1; no clear D. V lost 2 bases to trimming and J lost 6 bases, with 11 bases between them. CDR1 and CDR2 (germline): SGHAT, FQNNGV. The CDR3 loop spans 14 amino acids. The CDR3 spells CASSLSRVFNEQFF. The DNA for the CDR3 is TGTGCCAGCAGCTTATCCCGGGTTTTCAATGAGCAGTTCTTC.